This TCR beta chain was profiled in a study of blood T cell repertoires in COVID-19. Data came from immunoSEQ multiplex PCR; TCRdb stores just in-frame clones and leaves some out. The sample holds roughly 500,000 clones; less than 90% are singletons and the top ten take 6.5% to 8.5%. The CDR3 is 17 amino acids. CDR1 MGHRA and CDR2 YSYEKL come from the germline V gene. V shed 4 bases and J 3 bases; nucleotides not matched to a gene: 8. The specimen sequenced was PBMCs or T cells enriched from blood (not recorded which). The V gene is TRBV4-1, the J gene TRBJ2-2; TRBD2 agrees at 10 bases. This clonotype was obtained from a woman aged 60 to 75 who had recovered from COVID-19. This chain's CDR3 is CASSRILAGGDTGELFF. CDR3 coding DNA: TGCGCCAGCAGCCGTATATTAGCGGGGGGTGACACCGGGGAGCTGTTTTTT.